The text below deals with one TCR beta chain. The protocol was immunoSEQ multiplex PCR, while the TCRdb copy is restricted to in-frame clones and leaves out a portion. Here the sample spans about 92,000 clones, around 80% being singletons. V gave up 2 bases and J gave up 7 bases, with 10 bases separating them. Germline assignment: CDR1 SGHTS and CDR2 YDEGEE. The CDR3 is 12 residues long. These data come from a study of a mutant IDH1 vaccine in newly diagnosed glioma. Regarding time point: baseline, week 1 (first vaccination visit). Treatment: pre-vaccination baseline after standard-of-care therapy. The sequencing here drew on PBMCs, taken from a glioma patient treated with radiotherapy, temozolomide or both. This rearrangement joins TRBV5-8 to TRBJ2-7, with no clear D. The receptor comes from a man in his forties with glioma. CDR3 region: CASSFSVLEQYF. The CDR3, as DNA: TGTGCCAGCAGCTTTTCCGTTTTAGAGCAGTACTTC.